This entry is about one T cell receptor beta chain. Its antigen is not identified. The source of the sample is a study of shared clonotypes between healthy human individuals. Across the study: The composition of the donors was a couple of women and three men aged 18 to 49. CD4 naive and memory got three plates each, CD8 naive two, CD8 memory one. Whole-study results and caveats: Across a handful of donors, naive CD4 shared 5% to 6%, naive CD8 3% to 3.5%, memory CD4 roughly 2.4%, memory CD8 0.4%.

Germline CDR1 is SQVTM and CDR2 is ANQGSEA. V was shortened by 4 bases and J by 8 bases, with 23 bases between the two germline ends. The length of the CDR3 is 15 residues. Generated by immunoSEQ multiplex PCR, the TCRdb table keeps only in-frame clones and is missing some. In the table there are 2,500,000 or so clones, roughly 93% of which are singletons. The receptor comes from a man aged 18 to 29 in good health. Some clones in this sample may be carry-over from other donors' samples. V usage is TRBV29-1 and J usage is TRBJ1-1, with no clear D. Sequencing input: naive CD4+ T cells from PBMCs. Indicated subset: CD45RA+ positively selected. The CDR3 sequence: CSVVGFGGYLSEAFF. CDR3 DNA: TGCAGCGTTGTAGGTTTTGGCGGATATCTTTCCGAAGCTTTCTTT.